This T cell receptor beta chain emerged from a study of T cells after yellow fever vaccination. MiXCR, run by TCRdb on the 5' RACE reads, gives a single entry per CDR3 protein. The sample consists of more than 90,000 distinct CDR3 sequences, roughly 8.9% of them appearing once. Trimming pared 1 base from V and 1 base from J, leaving 20 bases between. Germline V gene lookup returns CDR1 SGHTA and CDR2 FQGNSA. The CDR3 extends over 19 amino acids. This clonotype was counted at least ten times. The sequence was obtained from a man younger than 40 who received the YFV17D yellow fever vaccine. The rearrangement uses TRBV7-2 and TRBJ2-4, with D maybe TRBD2 (6 bases). The sequences come from CD8+ T cells sorted from PBMCs, collected 45 days after the yellow fever booster vaccination. The CDR3 spells CASSLGGGMAEKAKNIQYF. As DNA, the CDR3 is TGTGCCAGCAGCTTAGGCGGAGGGATGGCGGAAAAGGCCAAAAACATTCAGTACTTC. Full variable domain (missing parts from reference TRBV7-2 and TRBJ2-4): GAGVSQSPSNKVTEKGKDVELRCDPISGHTALYWYRQSLGQGLEFLIYFQGNSAPDKSGLPSDRFSAERTGGSVSTLTIQRTQQEDSAVYLCASSLGGGMAEKAKNIQYFGAGTRLSVL.